The T cell receptor beta chain described here comes from a study of a mutant IDH1 vaccine in newly diagnosed glioma. Study summary: Patients received eight vaccinations in weeks 1, 3, 5, 7, 11, 15, 19, 23. Beginning 4-6 weeks after radiotherapy alone, or with temozolomide cycles, vaccination took place. Most patients had received both radiotherapy and temozolomide, the prior options being radiotherapy, temozolomide, or both.

Whole-study results and caveats: Pseudoprogression appeared unlinked to shifts in leading peripheral T cell clonotypes.

Profiled with immunoSEQ multiplex PCR; TCRdb holds only in-frame clones, not every one. The sample has about 66,000 clones; roughly 80% are singletons. With regard to this clone: The antigen is undetermined.

The CDR3 runs to 16 residues. The germline V and J ends were trimmed by 4 bases and 7 bases, with 23 bases remaining between them. Germline V gene data show CDR1 as SGHDT and CDR2 as YYEEEE. As for time point: week 11, during vaccination. What each vaccine dose contained was 300 ug of mutant IDH1 20-mer peptide, accompanied by topical imiquimod. Sample: PBMCs, taken from a glioma patient whose treatment included an IDH1 peptide vaccine. The chain uses TRBV5-6 and TRBJ1-2; a weak D match, TRBD1 (5 bases). This TCR was recovered from a man in his thirties or forties with glioma. CDR3 region: CASSLGGKQVPSGYTF. The DNA for the CDR3 is TGTGCCAGCAGCCTTGGGGGGAAACAGGTGCCCTCTGGCTACACCTTC.